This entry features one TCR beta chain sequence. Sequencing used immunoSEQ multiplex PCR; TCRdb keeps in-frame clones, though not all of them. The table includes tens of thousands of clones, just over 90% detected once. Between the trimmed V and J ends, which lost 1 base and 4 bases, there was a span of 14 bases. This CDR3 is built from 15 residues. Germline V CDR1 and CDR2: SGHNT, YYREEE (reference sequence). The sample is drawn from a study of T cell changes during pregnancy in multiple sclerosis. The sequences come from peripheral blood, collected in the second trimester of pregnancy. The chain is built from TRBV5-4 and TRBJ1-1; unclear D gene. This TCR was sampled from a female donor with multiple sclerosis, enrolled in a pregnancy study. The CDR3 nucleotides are TGTGCCAGCAGCTTGAGTGGGGAGGAGGGCACTGAAGCTTTCTTT. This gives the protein CASSLSGEEGTEAFF.